The 13 T cell receptor beta chains below all came from one sample that was sequenced in a study of CD8+ T cells in alopecia areata. Researchers gathered lesional scalp punch biopsies and peripheral blood from patients with alopecia areata. cDNA reverse transcribed from extracted RNA served as the sequencing template. Measured with immunoSEQ multiplex PCR; TCRdb has only the in-frame clones, and not every one. The sample includes approximately 8,000 clones, roughly two thirds of them seen just once. The sequences come from skin, collected at week 0. All receptors derive from a human donor with alopecia areata.

This chain joins TRBV19 and TRBJ1-2; D gene uncertain. The germline CDR1 and CDR2 sequences are LNHDA and SQIVND (reference sequence). Trimming shortened V by 3 bases and J by 4 bases, and 9 bases separated the two germline ends. The CDR3 is 13 residues long. The DNA for the CDR3 is TGTGCCAGTAGTATGGCTCAGATCTATGGCTACACCTTC. Residues: CASSMAQIYGYTF.

This clone was counted a few times. This chain connects TRBV5-5 to TRBJ2-1; a weak D match, TRBD2 (5 bases). The V gene's germline CDR1 is SGHKS and CDR2 YYEKEE (reference sequence). Trimming removed 2 bases at V and 0 bases at J, with 12 bases between. The CDR3 runs 16 residues. CDR3: CASSFDGESSYNEQFF. CDR3 DNA: TGTGCCAGCAGCTTCGATGGGGAGAGCTCCTACAATGAGCAGTTCTTC.

This clone was detected only a few times. The chain employs TRBV9 and TRBJ2-7; the D gene is possibly TRBD2 (6 bases). Deletions cut 0 bases from V and 2 bases from J, with 12 bases between. Germline CDR1 and CDR2: SGDLS and YYNGEE. CDR3 length: 15 residues. The CDR3 sequence: CASSVGIADTYEQYF. The CDR3 region has the DNA TGTGCCAGCAGCGTAGGGATAGCGGACACCTACGAGCAGTACTTC. The entire variable domain, with the rest obtained from reference TRBV9 and TRBJ2-7, is as follows: DSGVTQTPKHLITATGQRVTLRCSPRSGDLSVYWYQQSLDQGLQFLIQYYNGEERAKGNILERFSAQQFPDLHSELNLSSLELGDSALYFCASSVGIADTYEQYFGPGTRLTVT.

The chain joins TRBV11-3 to TRBJ1-1, with D maybe TRBD1 (5 bases). The CDR3 contains 15 residues. Per the germline V gene, CDR1 is SGHNT and CDR2 is YENEEA. V lost 5 bases and J lost 8, with 21 bases in between. The CDR3 is CASSPALWGSQEAFF. The DNA of the CDR3 is TGTGCCAGCAGCCCGGCCCTGTGGGGGAGCCAGGAAGCTTTCTTT.

V and J are TRBV7-3 and TRBJ2-3; perhaps TRBD1 as D (6 bases). Germline values: CDR1 SGHTA, CDR2 FQGTGA. The length of the CDR3 is 14 residues. With 8 bases removed from V and 2 bases from J, the gap between germline ends came to 14 bases. CDR3 residues: CASWQGIATDTQYF. The CDR3 DNA follows: TGTGCCAGCTGGCAGGGGATCGCCACAGATACGCAGTATTTT.

This clone was detected only a few times. CDR3 amino acids: CASSVGWSGYTF. The CDR3 DNA follows: TGTGCCAGCTCCGTGGGATGGAGTGGCTACACCTTC. The gene calls are TRBV7-2 and TRBJ1-2; D ambiguous. Germline CDR1 SGHTA, CDR2 FQGNSA. The length of the CDR3 is 12 residues. V gave up 8 bases and J gave up 7 bases, with 14 bases separating them.

This rearrangement joins TRBV5-1 to TRBJ2-1, with D possibly called TRBD1 or TRBD2 (5 bases each). From germline, CDR1 is SGHRS and CDR2 YFSETQ. This CDR3 region has 15 residues. The V end was cut by 3 bases, the J end by 3 bases, with 13 bases between. CDR3 amino acids: CASSSRWGFYNEQFF. The CDR3 region has the DNA TGCGCCAGCAGCTCTAGATGGGGGTTCTACAATGAGCAGTTCTTC.

This clone appeared a few times. This chain uses TRBV5-1 with TRBJ2-2; possibly TRBD1 for D (6 bases). Trimming removed 2 bases from V and 5 bases from J, with 10 bases in between. This CDR3 region has 14 residues. Looked up from germline, CDR1 is SGHRS and CDR2 is YFSETQ. The CDR3 here is CASSFVQGTGELFF. The CDR3 region has the DNA TGCGCCAGCAGCTTTGTACAGGGAACCGGGGAGCTGTTTTTT.

Points on this clone: An end of the junction differs from the germline gene, which may be a read error. The rearrangement uses TRBV4-2 and TRBJ2-3; 8 bases agree with TRBD2. Germline V CDR1 and CDR2: LGHNA, YNFKEQ. The CDR3 has 17 amino acids. Here the CDR3 DNA reads TGTGCCAGCAGCCAACCCGAGCGGGGGACGAGAACAGTTACGCAGTATTTT. It yields the protein CASSQPERGTRTVTQYF.

This sequence joins TRBV29-1 and TRBJ1-2; TRBD1 agrees at 8 bases. The germline V gene has CDR1 SQVTM and CDR2 ANQGSEA. The CDR3 sequence is 13 residues long. V was pared by 5 bases and J by 4 bases, with 6 bases of the junction left unmatched. CDR3 sequence (DNA): TGCAGCGTTTCCGCAGGGGGCGGCTATGGCTACACCTTC. This encodes CSVSAGGGYGYTF.

The chain recombines TRBV5-6 with TRBJ2-1, with a tentative D call TRBD2 (5 bases). The CDR3 spans 17 residues. V dropped 0 bases and J dropped 5 bases, with 18 bases sitting between them. Per the germline V gene, CDR1 is SGHDT and CDR2 is YYEEEE. CDR3 sequence reads: CASSLGLSDERDNEQFF. As DNA, the CDR3 is TGTGCCAGCAGCTTGGGCCTTAGCGACGAGAGGGACAATGAGCAGTTCTTC.

The gene calls are TRBV19 and TRBJ2-3; TRBD1 or TRBD2 may be the D gene (5 bases each). Germline CDR1 LNHDA, CDR2 SQIVND (reference sequence). Trimming cost V 4 bases and J 3 bases, with 11 bases left between them. The CDR3 spans 14 residues. The CDR3 is CASSTPGRTDTQYF. The CDR3 bases are TGTGCCAGTAGTACCCCGGGGCGAACAGATACGCAGTATTTT.

The chain has TRBV6-1 and TRBJ2-1; a possible D gene is TRBD2 (7 bases). This CDR3 comprises 14 residues. Trimming removed 6 bases at V and 9 bases at J, with 18 bases between. Germline V gene data show CDR1 as MNHNS and CDR2 as SASEGT. CDR3 sequence (DNA): TGTGCCAGCAGGATTCCGGGGGGCTTGGGTGAGCAGTTCTTC. Its translation: CASRIPGGLGEQFF.